The 4 T cell receptor beta chains in this list originate from one sample, sequenced in a study of T cells in tuberculosis. TCRdb keeps only in-frame clones here, not all; method: immunoSEQ multiplex PCR. The table includes about 29,000 clones, almost 90% detected once. Material for sequencing was PBMCs. The receptors stem from a donor aged 10-30 years with latent tuberculosis or without tuberculosis infection.

CDR3 DNA sequence: TGCAGCGTACAGGGGGCCTGGGATACGCAGTATTTT. This encodes CSVQGAWDTQYF. The chain uses TRBV29-1 and TRBJ2-3; 9 bases match TRBD1. Per germline, CDR1 SQVTM and CDR2 ANQGSEA. The CDR3 sequence is 12 residues long. Losses at the gene ends were 6 bases for V and 6 bases for J; bases not matched to a gene: 4.

The gene calls are TRBV4-3 and TRBJ1-2, with 7 bases fitting TRBD1. Germline values: CDR1 LGHNA, CDR2 YSLEER. The J segment lost 8 bases and the V segment lost 1 base, leaving 7 bases of the junction unmatched. CDR3 length: 14 amino acids. CDR3 region: CASSQGQGSIGYTF. The CDR3 DNA follows: TGCGCCAGCAGCCAAGGACAGGGCTCTATCGGCTACACCTTC.

The chain carries TRBV6-1 and TRBJ2-1; 7 bases fit TRBD1. Germline V lookup: CDR1 MNHNS, CDR2 SASEGT. Germline trimming cut 7 bases from V and 6 bases from J; bases unmatched to any gene: 9. The CDR3 loop spans 14 amino acids. The CDR3 protein is CASTEGAGGNEQFF. In DNA form, the CDR3 reads TGTGCCAGCACTGAGGGGGCAGGGGGCAATGAGCAGTTCTTC.

This chain connects TRBV18 to TRBJ2-7, with a possible D match to TRBD1 (5 bases). Per germline, CDR1 KGHSH and CDR2 LQKENI. The germline V and J ends were trimmed by 0 bases and 2 bases, with 5 bases remaining between them. The CDR3 has 13 residues. The CDR3 reads CASSPPGAYEQYF. The CDR3 DNA reads as TGTGCCAGCTCACCACCAGGGGCCTACGAGCAGTACTTC.